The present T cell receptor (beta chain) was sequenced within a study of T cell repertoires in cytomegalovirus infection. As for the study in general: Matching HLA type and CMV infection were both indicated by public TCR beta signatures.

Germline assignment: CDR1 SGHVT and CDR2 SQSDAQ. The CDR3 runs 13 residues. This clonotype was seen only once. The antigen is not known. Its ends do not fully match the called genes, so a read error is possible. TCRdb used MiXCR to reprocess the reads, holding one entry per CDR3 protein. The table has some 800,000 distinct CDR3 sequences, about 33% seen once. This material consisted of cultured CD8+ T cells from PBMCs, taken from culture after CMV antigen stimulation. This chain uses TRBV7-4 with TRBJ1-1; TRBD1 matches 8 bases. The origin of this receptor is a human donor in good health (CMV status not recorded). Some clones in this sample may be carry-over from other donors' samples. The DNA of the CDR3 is TGTGCCAGCAGCTTACAGTCGGACAGGGACTGGGACTTT. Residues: CASSLQSDRDWDF.